This is a list of T cell receptor beta chains from one sample in a study of T cell responses to AZD1222 COVID-19 vaccine. This table comes from immunoSEQ multiplex PCR, and its TCRdb copy is limited to in-frame clones, with some not included. There are more than 95,000 clones in the sample; around 90% occur only once, and approximately 1.5% lies in the top ten. The sample was peripheral blood, taken on day 0 of AZD1222 vaccination. The receptor set was obtained from an adult in good health. Each CDR3 is given with its conserved first and last residue. The D gene is left open where the match is weak. Clone size is stated in some rows and not others, as once, few, many or a class when expanded.

>TRBJ1-6|16|-|TRBV10-3|-
CAISIQGSSYNSPLHF
TGTGCCATCAGCATACAGGGAAGCTCCTATAATTCACCCCTCCACTTT
>TRBJ2-2|15|-|TRBV7-9|-
CASSLWEFSTGELFF
TGTGCCAGCAGCTTGTGGGAGTTCTCCACCGGGGAGCTGTTTTTT
>TRBJ1-2|16|-|TRBV28|-
CASSSLLTQVDYGYTF
TGTGCCAGCAGTTCTCTCCTGACCCAGGTCGACTATGGCTACACCTTC
>TRBJ1-4|14|-|TRBV27|-
CASGRASLNEKLFF
TGTGCCAGCGGAAGAGCGTCCCTCAATGAAAAACTGTTTTTT
>TRBJ1-2|14|-|TRBV3-1/TRBV3-2|TRBD1
CASSQGGQGEGYTF
TGTGCCAGCAGCCAAGGGGGACAGGGAGAAGGCTACACCTTC
>TRBJ2-7|16|-|TRBV27|TRBD1
CASSSPSGTGFDEQYF
TGTGCCAGCAGTTCCCCCTCCGGGACAGGGTTTGACGAGCAGTACTTC
>TRBJ2-3|12|-|TRBV3-1/TRBV3-2|-
CASSQRSSVQYF
TGTGCCAGCAGCCAGAGGTCCTCCGTGCAGTATTTT
>TRBJ2-1|16|-|TRBV28|TRBD2
CASSLFGGLAGHEQFF
TGTGCCAGCAGTTTATTCGGAGGACTAGCGGGACATGAGCAGTTCTTC
>TRBJ1-5|12|-|TRBV6-2/TRBV6-3|TRBD1
CASSFDGTGQHF
TGTGCCAGCAGTTTCGACGGGACAGGTCAGCATTTT
>TRBJ1-2|13|-|TRBV5-1|-
CASSRGDNYGYTF
TGCGCCAGCAGCCGGGGTGATAACTATGGCTACACCTTC
>TRBJ1-5|15|once|TRBV15|TRBD1
CATSRRGTDNQPQHF
TGTGCCACCAGCAGACGCGGGACAGACAATCAGCCCCAGCATTTT
>TRBJ1-1|14|-|TRBV27|TRBD1
CASSFSTGGWEAFF
TGTGCCAGCAGTTTTTCGACAGGGGGCTGGGAAGCTTTCTTT
>TRBJ1-1|14|-|TRBV10-3|-
CAISLPVPGAEAFF
TGTGCCATCAGCCTCCCGGTCCCAGGCGCTGAAGCTTTCTTT
>TRBJ1-1|13|-|TRBV28|-
CASSVGSLTEAFF
TGTGCCAGCAGCGTGGGTTCCCTCACTGAAGCTTTCTTT
>TRBJ2-4|15|-|TRBV9|-
CASSVAGVAKNIQYF
TGTGCCAGCAGCGTAGCGGGAGTAGCCAAAAACATTCAGTACTTC
>TRBJ2-4|15|-|TRBV4-2|-
CASSPRGAAKNIQYF
TGTGCCAGCAGCCCCCGTGGGGCAGCCAAAAACATTCAGTACTTC
>TRBJ2-5|13|-|TRBV5-1|-
CASSPGIGETQYF
TGCGCCAGCAGCCCAGGCATAGGAGAGACCCAGTACTTC
>TRBJ1-1|12|-|TRBV6-5|-
CASRAENTEAFF
TGTGCCAGCAGGGCGGAGAACACTGAAGCTTTCTTT
>TRBJ2-7|17|-|TRBV9|TRBD2
CASSVPLTSGEGYEQYF
TGTGCCAGCAGCGTACCCCTTACTAGCGGAGAAGGGTACGAGCAGTACTTC
>TRBJ1-2|15|-|TRBV4-1|-
CASSPTEQGGYGYTF
TGCGCCAGCAGCCCAACGGAACAGGGAGGCTATGGCTACACCTTC
>TRBJ2-1|16|-|TRBV24-1|-
CATSDRTISSYNEQFF
TGTGCCACCAGTGATCGGACTATATCGTCCTACAATGAGCAGTTCTTC
>TRBJ2-7|14|-|TRBV3-1/TRBV3-2|-
CASSPLSGTREQYF
TGTGCCAGCAGCCCGCTCTCCGGGACTCGCGAGCAGTACTTC
>TRBJ2-7|13|-|TRBV6-5|TRBD1
CASSYGQGGEQYF
TGTGCCAGCAGTTACGGACAGGGTGGCGAGCAGTACTTC
>TRBJ2-7|14|few|TRBV30|TRBD2
CAWNRREGYFEQYF
TGTGCCTGGAATCGGCGGGAGGGATATTTCGAGCAGTACTTC
>TRBJ2-2|14|-|TRBV6-4|-
CASSRIANTGELFF
TGTGCCAGCAGTCGGATTGCGAACACCGGGGAGCTGTTTTTT
>TRBJ2-7|13|-|TRBV10-2|TRBD2
CASGLAGAYEQYF
TGCGCCAGCGGACTAGCGGGAGCCTACGAGCAGTACTTC
>TRBJ1-5|15|-|TRBV24-1|-
CATSDFGQGEQPQHF
TGTGCCACCAGTGATTTCGGCCAGGGCGAACAGCCCCAGCATTTT
>TRBJ2-7|15|-|TRBV5-4|TRBD2
CASSLLAGVIGEQYF
TGTGCCAGCAGCTTACTAGCGGGAGTAATCGGGGAGCAGTACTTC
>TRBJ2-1|16|-|TRBV6-2/TRBV6-3|TRBD2
CASSRTSGISYNEQFF
TGTGCCAGCAGTCGGACTAGCGGGATCTCCTACAATGAGCAGTTCTTC
>TRBJ2-7|16|-|TRBV12-2|-
CASRFRYLDRAYEQYF
TGTGCAAGTCGCTTTAGGTATTTGGACAGGGCCTACGAGCAGTACTTC
>TRBJ1-1|13|-|TRBV11-1|TRBD1
CASIGQGNTEAFF
TGTGCCAGCATCGGACAGGGGAACACTGAAGCTTTCTTT
>TRBJ2-7|14|-|TRBV9|TRBD2
CASSVNLAAYEQYF
TGTGCCAGCAGCGTCAACCTAGCGGCCTACGAGCAGTACTTC
>TRBJ2-7|12|-|TRBV7-8|-
CASSQGYYEQYF
TGTGCCAGCAGCCAAGGGTACTACGAGCAGTACTTC
>TRBJ2-3|15|-|TRBV5-1|-
CASSFAAGATDTQYF
TGCGCCAGCAGCTTTGCCGCGGGGGCCACAGATACGCAGTATTTT
>TRBJ1-6|15|-|TRBV19|TRBD1
CASSNYRGPNSPLHF
TGTGCCAGTAGCAATTACAGGGGGCCTAATTCACCCCTCCACTTT
>TRBJ1-1|16|once|TRBV5-8|TRBD1
CASSFWTGVMNTEAFF
TGTGCCAGCAGCTTTTGGACAGGGGTAATGAACACTGAAGCTTTCTTT
>TRBJ2-7|11|-|TRBV5-8|-
CARIAGGEQYF
TGTGCCAGGATCGCCGGCGGCGAGCAGTACTTC
>TRBJ1-5|15|-|TRBV7-3|-
CASSPTGGSNQPQHF
TGTGCCAGCAGCCCAACGGGGGGGAGCAATCAGCCCCAGCATTTT
>TRBJ1-1|16|-|TRBV10-3|-
CAIRDRYSGRNTEAFF
TGTGCCATCAGAGACAGGTACTCAGGGCGGAACACTGAAGCTTTCTTT
>TRBJ1-4|15|-|TRBV21-1|-
CASSKMCRPNEKLFF
TGTGCCAGCAGCAAAATGTGTAGGCCTAATGAAAAACTGTTTTTT
>TRBJ1-5|13|medium-sized|TRBV6-1|-
CASSEGAEQPQHF
TGTGCCAGCAGTGAAGGGGCAGAGCAGCCCCAGCATTTT
>TRBJ2-1|16|-|TRBV28|-
CASSPPGSRTGNEQFF
TGTGCCAGCAGCCCCCCAGGAAGCAGGACGGGCAATGAGCAGTTCTTC
>TRBJ2-7|18|-|TRBV6-1|TRBD2
CASSEAGTSGRASYEQYF
TGTGCCAGCAGTGAAGCCGGGACTAGCGGGAGGGCCTCCTACGAGCAGTACTTC
>TRBJ2-1|14|-|TRBV10-3|-
CAISRTGGLNEQFF
TGTGCCATCAGCCGTACTGGAGGGCTCAATGAGCAGTTCTTC
>TRBJ1-2|13|few|TRBV6-4|TRBD1
CASSGDSNYGYTF
TGTGCCAGCAGTGGGGACAGCAACTATGGCTACACCTTC
>TRBJ2-7|14|-|TRBV6-1|-
CASSEGSEAYEQYF
TGTGCCAGCAGTGAAGGGTCGGAAGCCTACGAGCAGTACTTC
>TRBJ2-7|17|few|TRBV27|TRBD2
CASSLTSGRNGPYEQYF
TGTGCCAGCAGTTTGACTAGCGGGAGGAACGGCCCCTACGAGCAGTACTTC
>TRBJ1-5|11|-|TRBV27|-
CASTTNQPQHF
TGTGCCAGCACCACCAATCAGCCCCAGCATTTT
>TRBJ2-5|15|-|TRBV7-6|TRBD2
CASSFDSGGVKTQYF
TGTGCCAGCAGCTTTGATAGCGGGGGAGTGAAGACCCAGTACTTC
>TRBJ1-5|15|-|TRBV5-1|-
CASSLVGAFNQPQHF
TGCGCCAGCAGCTTGGTAGGGGCCTTCAATCAGCCCCAGCATTTT